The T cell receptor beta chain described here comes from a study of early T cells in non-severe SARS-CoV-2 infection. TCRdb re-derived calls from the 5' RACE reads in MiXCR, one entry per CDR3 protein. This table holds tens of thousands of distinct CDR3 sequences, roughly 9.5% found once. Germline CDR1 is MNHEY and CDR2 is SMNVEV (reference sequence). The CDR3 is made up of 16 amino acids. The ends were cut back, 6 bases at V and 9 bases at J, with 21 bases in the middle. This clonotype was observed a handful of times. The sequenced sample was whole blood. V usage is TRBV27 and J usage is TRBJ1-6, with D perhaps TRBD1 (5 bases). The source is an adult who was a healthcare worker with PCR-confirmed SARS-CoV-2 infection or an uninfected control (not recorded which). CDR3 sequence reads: CASRQLGDGVGSPLHF. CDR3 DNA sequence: TGTGCCAGCAGACAACTAGGGGACGGCGTCGGTTCACCCCTCCACTTT.